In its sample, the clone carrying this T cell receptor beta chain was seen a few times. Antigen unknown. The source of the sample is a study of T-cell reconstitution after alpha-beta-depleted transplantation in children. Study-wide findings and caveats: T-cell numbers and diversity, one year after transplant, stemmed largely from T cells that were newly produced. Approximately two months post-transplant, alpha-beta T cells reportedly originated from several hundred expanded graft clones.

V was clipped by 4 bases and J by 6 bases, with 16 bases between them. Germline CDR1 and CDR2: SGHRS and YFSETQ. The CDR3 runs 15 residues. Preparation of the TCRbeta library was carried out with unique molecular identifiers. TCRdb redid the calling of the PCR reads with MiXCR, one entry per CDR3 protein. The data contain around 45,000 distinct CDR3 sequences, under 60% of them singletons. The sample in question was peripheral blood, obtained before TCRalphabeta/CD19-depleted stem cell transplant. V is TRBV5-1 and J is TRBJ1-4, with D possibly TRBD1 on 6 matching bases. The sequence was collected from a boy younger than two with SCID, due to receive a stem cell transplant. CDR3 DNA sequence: TGCGCCAGCAGCCTAGGGGGGACCTCCCATGAAAAACTGTTTTTT. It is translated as CASSLGGTSHEKLFF. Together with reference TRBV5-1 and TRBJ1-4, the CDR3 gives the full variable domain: KAGVTQTPRYLIKTRGQQVTLSCSPISGHRSVSWYQQTPGQGLQFLFEYFSETQRNKGNFPGRFSGRQFSNSRSEMNVSTLELGDSALYLCASSLGGTSHEKLFFGSGTQLSVL.